This T cell receptor beta chain appears in the sequencing data of a study of metastatic and nonmetastatic thyroid tumors. Whole-study context: Blood and tumor or nodule tissue repertoires from malignant and benign thyroid patients were compared.

MiXCR was used by TCRdb to re-call the PCR reads. Of 30,000 to 45,000 clones detected, about 30% appear once; the ten largest clones hold about a tenth. Trimming took 5 bases from V and 3 from J, leaving 10 bases between them. CDR1 SGHNT and CDR2 YENEEA come from the germline V gene. The CDR3 is 13 amino acids. This clone was seen repeatedly, ten times or more. All patients reached thyroid surgery having received no treatment beforehand. The specimen was blood. The receptor's source is a male donor with papillary thyroid cancer or a benign thyroid nodule (not recorded which). Some clones in this sample may be carry-over from other donors' samples. The V gene is TRBV11-3, the J gene TRBJ1-1; D perhaps matches TRBD1 (6 bases). For the CDR3, the DNA is TGTGCCAGCAGCCAAAACAGGGACACTGAAGCTTTCTTT. Amino acids: CASSQNRDTEAFF. The entire variable domain, with the rest obtained from reference TRBV11-3 and TRBJ1-1, is as follows: EAGVVQSPRYKIIEKKQPVAFWCNPISGHNTLYWYLQNLGQGPELLIRYENEEAVDDSQLPKDRFSAERLKGVDSTLKIQPAELGDSAVYLCASSQNRDTEAFFGQGTRLTVV.